Listed below are T cell receptor beta chains from one sample, sequenced in a study of shared clonotypes between healthy human individuals. Data came from immunoSEQ multiplex PCR; TCRdb stores just in-frame clones and leaves some out. Altogether approximately 720,000 clones are present, about 90% being singletons, with the ten largest covering roughly 24%. Sequenced sample: naive CD8+ T cells sorted from blood. These receptors all stem from a man aged 25-40 years in good health. Each CDR3 is given with its conserved first and last residue. The D gene is left open where the match is weak. Clone size, where shown, is once, few, many, or a class for clones that have expanded.

j_gene: TRBJ1-1; abundance: NA; v_gene: TRBV16; len: 16; d_gene: NA; CDR3nt: TGTGCCAGCAGCCCCAGGCCTTCAGGGTGGAACACTGAAGCTTTCTTT; CDR3aa: CASSPRPSGWNTEAFF
j_gene: TRBJ2-2; abundance: NA; v_gene: TRBV4-3; len: 16; d_gene: NA; CDR3nt: TGCGCCAGCAGCCAAGAGTTCCATTCGGGCACCGGGGAGCTGTTTTTT; CDR3aa: CASSQEFHSGTGELFF
j_gene: TRBJ1-1; abundance: NA; v_gene: TRBV29-1; len: 15; d_gene: NA; CDR3nt: TGCAGCGTTGAAGATTGGGGACGTTGGGGGATTGAAGCTTTCTTT; CDR3aa: CSVEDWGRWGIEAFF
j_gene: TRBJ2-7; abundance: NA; v_gene: TRBV28; len: 15; d_gene: TRBD1; CDR3nt: TGTGCCAGCAGTTCCCCGCGACAGGGGAACTACGAGCAGTACTTC; CDR3aa: CASSSPRQGNYEQYF
j_gene: TRBJ2-1; abundance: NA; v_gene: TRBV27; len: 13; d_gene: NA; CDR3nt: TGTGCCAGCAGCACGGCAGACTACAATGAGCAGTTCTTC; CDR3aa: CASSTADYNEQFF
j_gene: TRBJ1-2; abundance: NA; v_gene: TRBV28; len: 16; d_gene: TRBD1; CDR3nt: TGTGCCAGCAGTTTCTCTTCGACAGGGGGAAACTATGGCTACACCTTC; CDR3aa: CASSFSSTGGNYGYTF
j_gene: TRBJ2-7; abundance: NA; v_gene: TRBV5-1; len: 12; d_gene: NA; CDR3nt: TGCGCCAGCAGCTCGGAGACGGTCGAGCAGTACTTC; CDR3aa: CASSSETVEQYF
j_gene: TRBJ2-5; abundance: NA; v_gene: TRBV29-1; len: 13; d_gene: NA; CDR3nt: TGCAGCGTTGATGTTCAGGGCCAAGAGACCCAGTACTTC; CDR3aa: CSVDVQGQETQYF
j_gene: TRBJ2-5; abundance: NA; v_gene: TRBV5-8; len: 15; d_gene: TRBD2; CDR3nt: TGTGCCAGCAGCCGGACTAGCGGGAGGGTGGAGACCCAGTACTTC; CDR3aa: CASSRTSGRVETQYF
j_gene: TRBJ1-2; abundance: NA; v_gene: TRBV5-6; len: 15; d_gene: NA; CDR3nt: TGTGCCAGCAGCCAGCTGGCCGAGACCAACTATGGCTACACCTTC; CDR3aa: CASSQLAETNYGYTF
j_gene: TRBJ2-3; abundance: once; v_gene: TRBV7-9; len: 15; d_gene: TRBD1; CDR3nt: TGTGCCAGCGCAGGGGGCTCACCCGGGGCAGATACGCAGTATTTT; CDR3aa: CASAGGSPGADTQYF
j_gene: TRBJ1-2; abundance: NA; v_gene: TRBV6-6; len: 13; d_gene: NA; CDR3nt: TGTGCCAGCAGTTACTCAGGGGTGAATGGCTACACCTTC; CDR3aa: CASSYSGVNGYTF
j_gene: TRBJ2-7; abundance: NA; v_gene: TRBV18; len: 13; d_gene: TRBD1; CDR3nt: TGTGCCAGCTCACCGGACAGGGCCTACGAGCAGTACTTC; CDR3aa: CASSPDRAYEQYF
j_gene: TRBJ2-2; abundance: NA; v_gene: TRBV9; len: 15; d_gene: TRBD2; CDR3nt: TGTGCCAGCAGCCGCGGACTAGCGGACACCGGGGAGCTGTTTTTT; CDR3aa: CASSRGLADTGELFF
j_gene: TRBJ2-3; abundance: few; v_gene: TRBV4-3; len: 16; d_gene: NA; CDR3nt: TGCGCCAGCAGCCAAGAGACGGGGAGGCTCACAGATACGCAGTATTTT; CDR3aa: CASSQETGRLTDTQYF
j_gene: TRBJ1-5; abundance: NA; v_gene: TRBV7-9; len: 15; d_gene: NA; CDR3nt: TGTGCCAGCAGCGAAACAGAAAATAGCAATCAGCCCCAGCATTTT; CDR3aa: CASSETENSNQPQHF
j_gene: TRBJ2-7; abundance: NA; v_gene: TRBV27; len: 14; d_gene: NA; CDR3nt: TGTGCCAGCAGTTTCGGGCTAGCAATTTACGAGCAGTACTTC; CDR3aa: CASSFGLAIYEQYF
j_gene: TRBJ2-2; abundance: NA; v_gene: TRBV13; len: 14; d_gene: TRBD2; CDR3nt: TGTGCCAGCAGCTTTAGCGGGGGCACCGGGGAGCTGTTTTTT; CDR3aa: CASSFSGGTGELFF
j_gene: TRBJ1-1; abundance: NA; v_gene: TRBV27; len: 13; d_gene: NA; CDR3nt: TGTGCCAGCAGTTTTCTCGTAAACACTGAAGCTTTCTTT; CDR3aa: CASSFLVNTEAFF
j_gene: TRBJ2-4; abundance: NA; v_gene: TRBV11-2; len: 14; d_gene: TRBD2; CDR3nt: TGTGCCAGCAGCTCCGGGAGGGCCATTAACATTCAGTACTTC; CDR3aa: CASSSGRAINIQYF
j_gene: TRBJ2-7; abundance: NA; v_gene: TRBV4-1; len: 14; d_gene: NA; CDR3nt: TGCGCCAGCAGCCAAGGAGGTGGGGCAGGCGAGCAGTACTTC; CDR3aa: CASSQGGGAGEQYF
j_gene: TRBJ2-7; abundance: NA; v_gene: TRBV10-3; len: 15; d_gene: NA; CDR3nt: TGTGCCATCAGTGATTCAGCGGAAAGCTCCTACGAGCAGTACTTC; CDR3aa: CAISDSAESSYEQYF
j_gene: TRBJ2-3; abundance: NA; v_gene: TRBV9; len: 14; d_gene: TRBD2; CDR3nt: TGTGCCAGCAGCGCTAGCGGCTCCACAGATACGCAGTATTTT; CDR3aa: CASSASGSTDTQYF
j_gene: TRBJ2-7; abundance: NA; v_gene: TRBV27; len: 13; d_gene: NA; CDR3nt: TGTGCCAGCAGTTCGGCAGGGGAGCTCGAGCAGTACTTC; CDR3aa: CASSSAGELEQYF
j_gene: TRBJ1-1; abundance: NA; v_gene: TRBV19; len: 18; d_gene: NA; CDR3nt: TGTGCCAGTAGTATATCTAAGGTCAAGGGACTCCCGAACACTGAAGCTTTCTTT; CDR3aa: CASSISKVKGLPNTEAFF
j_gene: TRBJ2-7; abundance: NA; v_gene: TRBV2; len: 20; d_gene: TRBD1; CDR3nt: TGTGCCAGCAGTGCGGGACAGGGGGCTAAAACGGCCCCTAGCTCCTACGAGCAGTACTTC; CDR3aa: CASSAGQGAKTAPSSYEQYF
j_gene: TRBJ1-1; abundance: NA; v_gene: TRBV7-2; len: 15; d_gene: TRBD1; CDR3nt: TGTGCCAGCAGCGCCTGGACAGGGGGCGACACTGAAGCTTTCTTT; CDR3aa: CASSAWTGGDTEAFF
j_gene: TRBJ2-7; abundance: NA; v_gene: TRBV28; len: 16; d_gene: NA; CDR3nt: TGTGCCAGCAGTTTAGGTCGTCACAGGCTCGGGAACGAGCAGTACTTC; CDR3aa: CASSLGRHRLGNEQYF
j_gene: TRBJ2-7; abundance: NA; v_gene: TRBV27; len: 16; d_gene: TRBD2; CDR3nt: TGTGCCAGCAGTTTAGACGCTAGCGGGTTGCTCTACGAGCAGTACTTC; CDR3aa: CASSLDASGLLYEQYF
j_gene: TRBJ1-1; abundance: NA; v_gene: TRBV13; len: 14; d_gene: NA; CDR3nt: TGTGCCAGCAGCTTTTATGAGGGATCGACTGAAGCTTTCTTT; CDR3aa: CASSFYEGSTEAFF
j_gene: TRBJ1-5; abundance: NA; v_gene: TRBV27; len: 13; d_gene: NA; CDR3nt: TGTGCCAGCAGTTATCAGGGAGGTCAGCCCCAGCATTTT; CDR3aa: CASSYQGGQPQHF
j_gene: TRBJ2-1; abundance: NA; v_gene: TRBV9; len: 16; d_gene: TRBD2; CDR3nt: TGTGCCAGCAGCGTAGTAGCGGGGTGGGGTTCCAATGAGCAGTTCTTC; CDR3aa: CASSVVAGWGSNEQFF
j_gene: TRBJ1-2; abundance: NA; v_gene: TRBV28; len: 13; d_gene: TRBD1; CDR3nt: TGTGCCAGCAGTCCCGGGACAGGGGTTGGCTACACCTTC; CDR3aa: CASSPGTGVGYTF
j_gene: TRBJ2-7; abundance: NA; v_gene: TRBV5-4; len: 13; d_gene: NA; CDR3nt: TGTGCCAGCAGGGGGCTAGTAGACTACGAGCAGTACTTC; CDR3aa: CASRGLVDYEQYF
j_gene: TRBJ2-1; abundance: once; v_gene: TRBV4-1; len: 15; d_gene: NA; CDR3nt: TGCGCCAGCAGCCTAACCCTGGACTCGTACAATGAGCAGTTCTTC; CDR3aa: CASSLTLDSYNEQFF
j_gene: TRBJ2-7; abundance: NA; v_gene: TRBV14; len: 15; d_gene: TRBD2; CDR3nt: TGTGCCAGCAGCCACTTAACTAGCGGGAGCTACGAGCAGTACTTC; CDR3aa: CASSHLTSGSYEQYF